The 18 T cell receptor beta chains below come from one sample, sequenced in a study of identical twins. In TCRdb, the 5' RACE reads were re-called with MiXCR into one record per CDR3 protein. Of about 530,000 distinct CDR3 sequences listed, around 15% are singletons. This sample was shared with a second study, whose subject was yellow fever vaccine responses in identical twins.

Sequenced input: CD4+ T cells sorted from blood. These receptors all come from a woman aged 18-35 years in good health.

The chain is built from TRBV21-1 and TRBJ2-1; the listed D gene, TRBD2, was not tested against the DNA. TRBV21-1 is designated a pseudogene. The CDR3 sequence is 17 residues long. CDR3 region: CASSKVPSGSSYNEQFF. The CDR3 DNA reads TGTGCCAGCAGCAAAGTACCTAGCGGAAGCTCCTACAATGAGCAGTTCTTC.

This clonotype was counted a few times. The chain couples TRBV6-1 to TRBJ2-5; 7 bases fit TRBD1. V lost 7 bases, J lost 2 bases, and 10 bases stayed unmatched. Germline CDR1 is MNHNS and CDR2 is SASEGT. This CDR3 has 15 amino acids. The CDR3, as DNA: TGTGCCAGCAAAATCGCTCGGACAGGTCAAGAGACCCAGTACTTC. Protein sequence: CASKIARTGQETQYF.

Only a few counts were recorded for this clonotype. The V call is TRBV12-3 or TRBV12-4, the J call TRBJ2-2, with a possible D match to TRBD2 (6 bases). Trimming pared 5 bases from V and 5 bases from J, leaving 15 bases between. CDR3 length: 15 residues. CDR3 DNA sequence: TGTGCCAGCAGTCTCGGACTATCCGGAACCGGGGAGCTGTTTTTT. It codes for CASSLGLSGTGELFF.

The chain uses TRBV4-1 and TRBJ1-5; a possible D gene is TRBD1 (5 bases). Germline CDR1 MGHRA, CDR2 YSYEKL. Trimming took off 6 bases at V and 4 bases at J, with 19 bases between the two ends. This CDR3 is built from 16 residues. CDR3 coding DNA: TGCGCCAGCAGTCCGGACCGATTCGGGGGGAATCAGCCCCAGCATTTT. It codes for CASSPDRFGGNQPQHF.

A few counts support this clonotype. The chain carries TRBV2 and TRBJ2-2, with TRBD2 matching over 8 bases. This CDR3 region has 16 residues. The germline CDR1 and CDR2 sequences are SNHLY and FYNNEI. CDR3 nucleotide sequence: TGTGCTAACAAGGCGAGTAGCGGGATTAACACCGGGGAGCTGTTTTTT. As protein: CANKASSGINTGELFF.

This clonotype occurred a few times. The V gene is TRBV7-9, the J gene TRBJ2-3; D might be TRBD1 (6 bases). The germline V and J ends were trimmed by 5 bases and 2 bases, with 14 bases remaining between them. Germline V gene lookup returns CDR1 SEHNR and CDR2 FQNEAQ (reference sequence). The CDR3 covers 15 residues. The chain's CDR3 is CASSHLGQTTDTQYF. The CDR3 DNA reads TGTGCCAGCAGCCACTTAGGACAGACCACAGATACGCAGTATTTT.

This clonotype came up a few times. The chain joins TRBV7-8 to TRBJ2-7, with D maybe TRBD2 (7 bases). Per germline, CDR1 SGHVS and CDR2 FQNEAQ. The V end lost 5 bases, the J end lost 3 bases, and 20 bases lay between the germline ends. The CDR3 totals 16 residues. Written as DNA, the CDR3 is TGTGCCAGCAGCACCCGGGGGGCGGGTCCTCACTACGAGCAGTACTTC. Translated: CASSTRGAGPHYEQYF.

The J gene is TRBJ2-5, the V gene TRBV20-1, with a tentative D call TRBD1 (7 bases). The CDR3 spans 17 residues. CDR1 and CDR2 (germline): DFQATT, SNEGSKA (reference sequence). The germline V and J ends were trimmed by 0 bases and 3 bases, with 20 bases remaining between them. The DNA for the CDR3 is TGCAGTGCTAGAGATGCCGCCGGGGGACAGAAGAAAGAGACCCAGTACTTC. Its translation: CSARDAAGGQKKETQYF.

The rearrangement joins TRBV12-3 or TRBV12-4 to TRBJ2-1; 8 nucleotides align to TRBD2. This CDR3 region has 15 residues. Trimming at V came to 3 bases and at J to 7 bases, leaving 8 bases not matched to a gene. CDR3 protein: CASSLVERERNEQFF. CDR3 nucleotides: TGTGCCAGCAGTTTGGTCGAGCGGGAGAGGAATGAGCAGTTCTTC.

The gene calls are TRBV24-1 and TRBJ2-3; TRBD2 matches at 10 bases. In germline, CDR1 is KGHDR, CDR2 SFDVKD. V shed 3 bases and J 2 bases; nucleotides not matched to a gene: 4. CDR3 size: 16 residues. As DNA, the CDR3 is TGTGCCACCAGTGATCCCGGGACTAGCGCCACAGATACGCAGTATTTT. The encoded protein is CATSDPGTSATDTQYF.

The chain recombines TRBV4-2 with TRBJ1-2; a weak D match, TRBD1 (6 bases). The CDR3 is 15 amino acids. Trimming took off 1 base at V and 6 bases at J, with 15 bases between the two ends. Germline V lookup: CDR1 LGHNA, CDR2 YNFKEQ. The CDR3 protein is CASSQVGDNWNGYTF. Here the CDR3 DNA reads TGTGCCAGCAGCCAAGTAGGGGACAACTGGAATGGCTACACCTTC.

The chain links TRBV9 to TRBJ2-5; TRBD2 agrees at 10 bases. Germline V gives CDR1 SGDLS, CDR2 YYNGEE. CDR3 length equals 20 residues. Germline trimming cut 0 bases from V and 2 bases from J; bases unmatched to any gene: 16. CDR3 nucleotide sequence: TGTGCCAGCAGCGTAGCGGCGTTGAGCGGGGGGGCTTTCCTGCAAGAGACCCAGTACTTC. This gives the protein CASSVAALSGGAFLQETQYF. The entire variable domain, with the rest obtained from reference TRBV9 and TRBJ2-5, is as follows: DSGVTQTPKHLITATGQRVTLRCSPRSGDLSVYWYQQSLDQGLQFLIQYYNGEERAKGNILERFSAQQFPDLHSELNLSSLELGDSALYFCASSVAALSGGAFLQETQYFGPGTRLLVL.

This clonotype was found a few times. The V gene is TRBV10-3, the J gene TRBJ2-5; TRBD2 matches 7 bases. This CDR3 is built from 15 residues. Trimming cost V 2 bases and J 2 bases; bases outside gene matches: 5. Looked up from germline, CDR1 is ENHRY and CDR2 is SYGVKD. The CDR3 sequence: CAISEASGGQETQYF. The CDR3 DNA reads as TGTGCCATCAGTGAGGCTAGCGGAGGACAAGAGACCCAGTACTTC.

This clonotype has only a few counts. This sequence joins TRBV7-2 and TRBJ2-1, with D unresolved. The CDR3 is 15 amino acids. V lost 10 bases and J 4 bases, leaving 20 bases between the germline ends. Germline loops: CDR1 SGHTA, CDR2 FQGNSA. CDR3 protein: CATTSISQKYNEQFF. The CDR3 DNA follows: TGTGCCACCACCAGCATCAGCCAGAAATACAATGAGCAGTTCTTC.

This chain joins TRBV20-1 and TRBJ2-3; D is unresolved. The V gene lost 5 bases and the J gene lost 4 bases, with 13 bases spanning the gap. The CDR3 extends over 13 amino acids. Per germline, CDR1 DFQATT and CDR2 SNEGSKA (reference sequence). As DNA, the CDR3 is TGCAGTGCTCCACGACCCCCATCAGATACGCAGTATTTT. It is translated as CSAPRPPSDTQYF.

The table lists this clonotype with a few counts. CDR3 in amino acids: CAISLHGGPGQGAGEQFF. CDR3 nucleotides: TGTGCCATCAGCCTACATGGGGGCCCGGGACAGGGGGCAGGCGAGCAGTTCTTC. The chain carries TRBV10-3 and TRBJ2-1; 12 bases are shared with TRBD1. The germline CDR1 and CDR2 sequences are ENHRY and SYGVKD. The J segment lost 10 bases and the V segment lost 6 bases, leaving 19 bases of the junction unmatched. The CDR3 extends over 18 amino acids.

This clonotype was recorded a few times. This chain's CDR3 is CASMKGDLNTEAFF. CDR3 nucleotides: TGTGCTAGTATGAAAGGGGACCTAAACACTGAAGCTTTCTTT. The rearrangement uses TRBV12-5 and TRBJ1-1; D perhaps matches TRBD1 (5 bases). V was cut by 8 bases and J by 2 bases, with 15 bases left in between. CDR3 size: 14 residues. CDR1 is LGHNT and CDR2 is FRNRAP in the germline V gene.

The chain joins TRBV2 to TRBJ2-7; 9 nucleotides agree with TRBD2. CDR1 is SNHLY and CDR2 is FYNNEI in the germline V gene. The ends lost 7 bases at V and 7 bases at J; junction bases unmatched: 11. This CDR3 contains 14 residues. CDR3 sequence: CASTGLAGAREQYF. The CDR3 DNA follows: TGTGCCAGCACTGGGTTAGCGGGAGCGCGGGAGCAGTACTTC.